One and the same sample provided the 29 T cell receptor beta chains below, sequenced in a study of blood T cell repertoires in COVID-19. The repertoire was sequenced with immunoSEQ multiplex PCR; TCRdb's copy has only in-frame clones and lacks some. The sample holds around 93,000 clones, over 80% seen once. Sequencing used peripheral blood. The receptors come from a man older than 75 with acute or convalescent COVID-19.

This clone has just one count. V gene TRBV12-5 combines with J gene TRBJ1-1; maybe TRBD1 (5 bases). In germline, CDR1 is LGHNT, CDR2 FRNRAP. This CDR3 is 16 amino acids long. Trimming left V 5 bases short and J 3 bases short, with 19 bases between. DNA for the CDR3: TGTGCTAGTGGTCCCCCGGGGAGGGGAAGATACACTGAAGCTTTCTTT. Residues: CASGPPGRGRYTEAFF.

DNA for the CDR3: TGTGCCAGCAGTGCTTCCGGGACAGGGGGTTGGCGGGAGACCCAGTACTTC. Translated: CASSASGTGGWRETQYF. The V and J genes are TRBV6-2 or TRBV6-3 and TRBJ2-5; TRBD1 aligns across 11 bases. The CDR3 has 17 residues. Germline V gene lookup returns CDR1 MNHEY and CDR2 SVGEGT. Germline trimming cut 5 bases from V and 5 bases from J; bases unmatched to any gene: 13.

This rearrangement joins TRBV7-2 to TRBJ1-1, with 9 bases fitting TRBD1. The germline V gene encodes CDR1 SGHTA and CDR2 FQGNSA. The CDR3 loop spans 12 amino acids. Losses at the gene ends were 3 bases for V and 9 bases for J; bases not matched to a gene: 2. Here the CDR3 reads CASSLGQGKAFF. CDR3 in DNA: TGTGCCAGCAGCTTGGGACAGGGAAAAGCTTTCTTT.

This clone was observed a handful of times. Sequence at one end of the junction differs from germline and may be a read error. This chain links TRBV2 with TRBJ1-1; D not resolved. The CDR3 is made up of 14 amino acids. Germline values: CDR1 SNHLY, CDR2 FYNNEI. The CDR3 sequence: CASIEDTTATEAFF. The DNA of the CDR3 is TGTGCCAGCATTGAAGACACAACCGCCACTGAAGCTTTCTTT.

The CDR3: CSASGSWDTQYF. The CDR3 coding sequence is TGCAGTGCTAGTGGGAGTTGGGATACGCAGTATTTT. The chain uses TRBV20-1 and TRBJ2-3; TRBD2 might be the D (5 bases). The length of the CDR3 is 12 residues. The V end was cut by 3 bases, the J end by 6 bases, with 10 bases between. Germline CDR1 and CDR2: DFQATT and SNEGSKA (reference sequence).

CDR3: CSASGGQGRSNQPQHF. CDR3 DNA: TGCAGTGCTAGTGGGGGACAGGGGCGTAGCAATCAGCCCCAGCATTTT. The chain combines TRBV20-1 with TRBJ1-5; 10 nucleotides line up with TRBD1. Germline V CDR1 and CDR2: DFQATT, SNEGSKA (reference sequence). V was pared by 3 bases and J by 0 bases, with 5 bases of the junction left unmatched. CDR3 size: 16 residues.

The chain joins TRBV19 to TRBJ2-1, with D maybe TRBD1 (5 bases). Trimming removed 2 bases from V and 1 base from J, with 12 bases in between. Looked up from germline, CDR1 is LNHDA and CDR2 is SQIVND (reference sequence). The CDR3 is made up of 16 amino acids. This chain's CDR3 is CASSITAGISYNEQFF. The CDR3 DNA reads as TGTGCCAGTAGTATAACGGCAGGGATTTCCTACAATGAGCAGTTCTTC.

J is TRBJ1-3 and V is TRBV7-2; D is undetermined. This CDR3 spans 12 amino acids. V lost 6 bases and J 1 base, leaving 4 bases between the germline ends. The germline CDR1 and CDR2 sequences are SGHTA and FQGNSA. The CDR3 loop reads CASSASGNTIYF. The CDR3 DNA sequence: TGTGCCAGCAGTGCGTCTGGAAACACCATATATTTT.

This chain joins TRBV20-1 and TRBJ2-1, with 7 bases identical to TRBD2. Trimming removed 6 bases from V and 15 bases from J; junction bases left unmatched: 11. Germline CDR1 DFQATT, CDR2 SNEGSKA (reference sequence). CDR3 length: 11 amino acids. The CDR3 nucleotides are TGCAGTGCAGCCGGGGGGACTCAGGGGTTCTTC. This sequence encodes CSAAGGTQGFF.

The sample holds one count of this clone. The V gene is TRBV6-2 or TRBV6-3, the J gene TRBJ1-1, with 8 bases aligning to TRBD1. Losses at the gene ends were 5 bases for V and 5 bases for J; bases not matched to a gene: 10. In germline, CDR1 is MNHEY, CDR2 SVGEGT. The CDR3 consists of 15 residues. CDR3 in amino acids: CASSRGDRRGTEAFF. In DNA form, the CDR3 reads TGTGCCAGCAGTAGGGGGGACAGGAGGGGAACTGAAGCTTTCTTT.

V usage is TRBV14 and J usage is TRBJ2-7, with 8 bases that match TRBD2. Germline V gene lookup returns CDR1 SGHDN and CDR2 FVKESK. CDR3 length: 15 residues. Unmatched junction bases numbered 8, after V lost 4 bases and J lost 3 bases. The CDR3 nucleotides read TGTGCCAGCAGCCGTATAGCGGGAAATAACTACGAGCAGTACTTC. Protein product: CASSRIAGNNYEQYF.

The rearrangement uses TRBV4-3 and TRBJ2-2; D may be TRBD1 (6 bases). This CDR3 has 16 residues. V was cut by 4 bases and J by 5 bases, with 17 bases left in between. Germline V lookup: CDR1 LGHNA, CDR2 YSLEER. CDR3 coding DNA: TGCGCCAGCAGCCCGACCGTTATTACAGGGACCGGGGAGCTGTTTTTT. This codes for CASSPTVITGTGELFF.

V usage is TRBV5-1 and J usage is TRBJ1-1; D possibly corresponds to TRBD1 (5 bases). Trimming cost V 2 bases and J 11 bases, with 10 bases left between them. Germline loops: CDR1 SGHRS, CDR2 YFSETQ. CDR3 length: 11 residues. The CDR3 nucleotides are TGCGCCAGCAGCTTTGAGACAGAGGCTTTCTTT. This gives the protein CASSFETEAFF. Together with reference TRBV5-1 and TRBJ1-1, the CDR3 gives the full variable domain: KAGVTQTPRYLIKTRGQQVTLSCSPISGHRSVSWYQQTPGQGLQFLFEYFSETQRNKGNFPGRFSGRQFSNSRSEMNVSTLELGDSALYLCASSFETEAFFGQGTRLTVV.

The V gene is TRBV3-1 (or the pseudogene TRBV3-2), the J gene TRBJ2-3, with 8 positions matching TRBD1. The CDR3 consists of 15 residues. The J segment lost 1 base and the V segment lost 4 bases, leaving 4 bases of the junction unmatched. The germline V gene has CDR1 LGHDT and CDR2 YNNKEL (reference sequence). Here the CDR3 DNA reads TGTGCCAGCAGCCTCGGACAGGGTCGCACAGATACGCAGTATTTT. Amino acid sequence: CASSLGQGRTDTQYF.

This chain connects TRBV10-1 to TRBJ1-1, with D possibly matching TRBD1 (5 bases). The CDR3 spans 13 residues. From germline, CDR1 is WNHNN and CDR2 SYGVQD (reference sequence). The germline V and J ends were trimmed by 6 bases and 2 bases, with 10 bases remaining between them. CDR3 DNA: TGCGCCAGCAGGGGGGGTCCCAACACTGAAGCTTTCTTT. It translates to CASRGGPNTEAFF.

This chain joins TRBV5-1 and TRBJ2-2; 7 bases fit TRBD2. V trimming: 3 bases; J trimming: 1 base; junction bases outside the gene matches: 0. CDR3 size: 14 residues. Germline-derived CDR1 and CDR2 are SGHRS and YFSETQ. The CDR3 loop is CASSSSGNTGELFF. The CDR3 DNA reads TGCGCCAGCAGCTCTAGCGGGAACACCGGGGAGCTGTTTTTT.

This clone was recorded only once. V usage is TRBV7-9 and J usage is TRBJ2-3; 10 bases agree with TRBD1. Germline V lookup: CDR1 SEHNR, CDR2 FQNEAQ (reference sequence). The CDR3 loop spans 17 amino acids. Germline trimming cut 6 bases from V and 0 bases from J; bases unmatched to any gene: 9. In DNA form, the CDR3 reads TGTGCCAGCAGTTCCGGGACAGGGGATCCGAGCACAGATACGCAGTATTTT. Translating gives CASSSGTGDPSTDTQYF.

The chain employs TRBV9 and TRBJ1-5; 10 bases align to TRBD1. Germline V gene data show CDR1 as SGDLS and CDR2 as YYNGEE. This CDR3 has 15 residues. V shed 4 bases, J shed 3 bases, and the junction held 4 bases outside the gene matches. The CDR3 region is CASSKGQGFNQPQHF. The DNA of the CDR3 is TGTGCCAGCAGCAAGGGACAGGGGTTCAATCAGCCCCAGCATTTT.

In DNA form, the CDR3 reads TGTGCCAGCAGTGAATCGGGAGGAGTCCCCGGGGAGCTGTTTTTT. As protein: CASSESGGVPGELFF. The chain uses TRBV6-1 and TRBJ2-2; TRBD2 matches 7 bases. V lost 2 bases, J lost 6 bases, and 6 bases stayed unmatched. CDR1 is MNHNS, CDR2 SASEGT, per germline. The CDR3 is made up of 15 amino acids.

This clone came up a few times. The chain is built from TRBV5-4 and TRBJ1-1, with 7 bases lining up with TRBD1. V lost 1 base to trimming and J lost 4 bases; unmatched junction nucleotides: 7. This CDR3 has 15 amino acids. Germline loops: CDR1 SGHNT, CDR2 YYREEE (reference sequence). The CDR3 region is CASSLPRQGVTEAFF. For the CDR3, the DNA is TGTGCCAGCAGCTTGCCTCGACAGGGTGTCACTGAAGCTTTCTTT. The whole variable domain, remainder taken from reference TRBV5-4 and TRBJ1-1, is ETGVTQSPTHLIKTRGQQVTLRCSSQSGHNTVSWYQQALGQGPQFIFQYYREEENGRGNFPPRFSGLQFPNYSSELNVNALELDDSALYLCASSLPRQGVTEAFFGQGTRLTVV.

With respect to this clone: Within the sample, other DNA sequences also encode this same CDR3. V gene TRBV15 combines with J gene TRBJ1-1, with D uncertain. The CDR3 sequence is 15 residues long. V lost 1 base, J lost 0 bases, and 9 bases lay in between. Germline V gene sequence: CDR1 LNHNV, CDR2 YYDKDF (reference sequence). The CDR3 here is CATSRGGGMNTEAFF. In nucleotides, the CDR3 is TGTGCCACCAGCAGAGGAGGCGGGATGAACACTGAAGCTTTCTTT.

The DNA for the CDR3 is TGCGCCAGCAGCTTGGACAGGGGCACTGAAGCTTTCTTT. This gives the protein CASSLDRGTEAFF. This sequence joins TRBV4-1 and TRBJ1-1; 9 nucleotides match TRBD1. The germline V gene encodes CDR1 MGHRA and CDR2 YSYEKL. This CDR3 comprises 13 residues. The trim removed 5 bases at V and 4 bases at J, leaving 2 bases unmatched.

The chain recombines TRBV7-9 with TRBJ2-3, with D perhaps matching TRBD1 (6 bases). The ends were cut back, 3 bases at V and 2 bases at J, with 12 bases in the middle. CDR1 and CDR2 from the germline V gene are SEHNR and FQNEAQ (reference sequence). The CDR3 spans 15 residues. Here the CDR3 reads CASSLRTALTDTQYF. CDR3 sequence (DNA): TGTGCCAGCAGCTTGCGGACAGCCCTCACAGATACGCAGTATTTT.

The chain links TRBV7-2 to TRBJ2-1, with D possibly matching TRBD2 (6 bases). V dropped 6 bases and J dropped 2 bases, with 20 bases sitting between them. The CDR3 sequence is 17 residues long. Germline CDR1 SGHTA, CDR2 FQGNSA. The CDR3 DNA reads TGTGCCAGCAGTAGAAAAGGTGGGCTAGCGACCTACAATGAGCAGTTCTTC. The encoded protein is CASSRKGGLATYNEQFF.

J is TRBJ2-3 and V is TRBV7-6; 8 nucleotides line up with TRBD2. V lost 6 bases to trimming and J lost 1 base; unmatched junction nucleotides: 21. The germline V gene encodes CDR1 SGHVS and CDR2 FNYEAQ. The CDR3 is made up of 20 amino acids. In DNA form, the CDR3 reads TGTGCCAGCAGTTTCCCCGGAACTAGCGCGGGAGGCGGTCGCACAGATACGCAGTATTTT. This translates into CASSFPGTSAGGGRTDTQYF. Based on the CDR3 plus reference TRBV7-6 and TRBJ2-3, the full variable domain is GAGVSQSPRYKVTKRGQDVALRCDPISGHVSLYWYRQALGQGPEFLTYFNYEAQQDKSGLPNDRFSAERPEGSISTLTIQRTEQRDSAMYRCASSFPGTSAGGGRTDTQYFGPGTRLTVL.

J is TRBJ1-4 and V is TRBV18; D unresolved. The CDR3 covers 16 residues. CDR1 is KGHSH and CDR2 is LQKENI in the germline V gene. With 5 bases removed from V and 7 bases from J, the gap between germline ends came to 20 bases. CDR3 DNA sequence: TGTGCCAGCTCAGCCACCCTCGGACTTAGTCTTGAAAAACTGTTTTTT. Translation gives CASSATLGLSLEKLFF.

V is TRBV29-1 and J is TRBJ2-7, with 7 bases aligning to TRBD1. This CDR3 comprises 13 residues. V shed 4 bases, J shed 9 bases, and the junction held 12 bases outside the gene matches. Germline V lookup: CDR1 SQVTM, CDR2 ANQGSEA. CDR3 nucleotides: TGCAGCGTTGTAGGACAGGACGGTTCGGGGCAGTACTTC. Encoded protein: CSVVGQDGSGQYF.

The CDR3 region has the DNA TGTGCCTGGAGTGTGGGGCAGTCTAGCACAGATACGCAGTATTTT. Amino acid sequence: CAWSVGQSSTDTQYF. The rearrangement uses TRBV30 and TRBJ2-3; D possibly corresponds to TRBD1 (5 bases). CDR1 is GTSNPN, CDR2 SVGIG, per germline (reference sequence). Trimming shortened V by 0 bases and J by 0 bases, and 10 bases separated the two germline ends. This CDR3 contains 15 residues. The full variable domain, completed using reference TRBV30 and TRBJ2-3, is SQTIHQWPATLVQPVGSPLSLECTVEGTSNPNLYWYRQAAGRGLQLLFYSVGIGQISSEVPQNLSASRPQDRQFILSSKKLLLSDSGFYLCAWSVGQSSTDTQYFGPGTRLTVL.

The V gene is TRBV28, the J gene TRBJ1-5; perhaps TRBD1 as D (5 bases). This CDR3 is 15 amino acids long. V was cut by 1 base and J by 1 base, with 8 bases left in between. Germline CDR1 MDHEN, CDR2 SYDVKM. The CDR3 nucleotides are TGTGCCAGCAGTTTATTATCAGGGAGCAATCAGCCCCAGCATTTT. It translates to CASSLLSGSNQPQHF.